Included here is one TCR beta chain sequence, with context. Its antigen is undetermined. The entry originates in a study of cytomegalovirus exposure and HLA in healthy donors. Points from the study as a whole: For most TCR beta V segments, an earlier analysis put the productive rate at about 90% or about 30% of the time. Published work reported that the classifier diagnosed cytomegalovirus status with high specificity and sensitivity. In a later analysis, TCR beta V- and J-gene trimming was associated with a missense DCLRE1C variant.

PCR used 60 Vbeta primers and 13 Jbeta primers. Generated by immunoSEQ multiplex PCR, the TCRdb table keeps only in-frame clones and is missing some. The profile shows 100,000 to 150,000 clones, around 72% of them singletons. V dropped 3 bases and J dropped 0; count of bases not matched to a gene: 5. CDR1 is SGHTA and CDR2 is FQGNSA in the germline V gene. There are 17 residues in the CDR3. Sequences were obtained from PBMCs. The V call is TRBV7-2, the J call TRBJ2-6; 7 nucleotides match TRBD2. The source is a woman between 50 and 59 years old in good health and CMV-seropositive. CDR3 nucleotide sequence: TGTGCCAGCAGCTTCCGCCCGGGGGGCTCTGGGGCCAACGTCCTGACTTTC. Protein: CASSFRPGGSGANVLTF.